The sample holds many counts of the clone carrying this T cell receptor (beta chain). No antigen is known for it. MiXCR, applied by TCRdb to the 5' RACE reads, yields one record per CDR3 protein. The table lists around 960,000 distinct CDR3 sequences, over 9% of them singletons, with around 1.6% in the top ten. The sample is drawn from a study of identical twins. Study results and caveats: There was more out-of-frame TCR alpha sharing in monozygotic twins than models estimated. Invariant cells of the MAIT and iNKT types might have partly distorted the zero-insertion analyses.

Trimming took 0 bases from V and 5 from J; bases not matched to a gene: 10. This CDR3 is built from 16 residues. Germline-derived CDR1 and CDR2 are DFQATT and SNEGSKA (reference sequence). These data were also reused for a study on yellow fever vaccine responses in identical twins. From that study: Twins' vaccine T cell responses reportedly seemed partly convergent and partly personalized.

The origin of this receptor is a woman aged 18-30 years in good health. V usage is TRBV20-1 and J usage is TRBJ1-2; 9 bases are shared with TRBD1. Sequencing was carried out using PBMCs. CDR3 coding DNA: TGCAGTGCTAGAGATAAAGGACAGGGGTTTAGATATGGCTACACCTTC. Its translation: CSARDKGQGFRYGYTF.